This note documents a single T cell receptor beta chain sequence. Per germline, CDR1 SQVTM and CDR2 ANQGSEA. Trimming cost V 4 bases and J 7 bases, with 15 bases left between them. This CDR3 contains 13 residues. The authors ran a second PCR of roughly 6 to 11 cycles using a sample-barcoded 5' primer and a J-beta primer mix. MiXCR was run by TCRdb on the 5' RACE reads, yielding one entry per CDR3 protein. Altogether roughly 680,000 distinct CDR3 sequences are present, more than 40% being singletons, with the ten largest covering around 32%. This entry comes from a study of blood T cells in healthy people across ages.

This chain joins TRBV29-1 and TRBJ2-3; D call uncertain. Sequenced material: blood. This TCR derives from a woman in her fifties or sixties in good health. This CDR3 is CSVVLEEYYTQYF. The CDR3 DNA sequence: TGCAGCGTTGTTCTAGAGGAATACTATACGCAGTATTTT.